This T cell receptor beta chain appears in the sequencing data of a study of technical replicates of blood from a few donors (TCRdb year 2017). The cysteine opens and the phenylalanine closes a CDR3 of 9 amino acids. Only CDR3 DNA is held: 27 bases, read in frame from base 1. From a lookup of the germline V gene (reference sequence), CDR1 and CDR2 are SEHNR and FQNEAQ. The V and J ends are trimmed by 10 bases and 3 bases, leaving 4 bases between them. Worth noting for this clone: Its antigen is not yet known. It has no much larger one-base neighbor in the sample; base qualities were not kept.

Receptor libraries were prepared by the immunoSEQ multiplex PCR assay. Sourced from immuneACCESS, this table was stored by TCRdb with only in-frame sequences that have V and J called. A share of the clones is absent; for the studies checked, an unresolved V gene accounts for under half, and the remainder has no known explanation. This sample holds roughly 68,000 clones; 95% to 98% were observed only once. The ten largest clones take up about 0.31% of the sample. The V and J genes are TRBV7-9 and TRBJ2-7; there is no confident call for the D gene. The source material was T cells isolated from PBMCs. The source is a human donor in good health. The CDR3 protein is CAIDYEQYF. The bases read TGTGCCATAGACTACGAGCAGTACTTC.